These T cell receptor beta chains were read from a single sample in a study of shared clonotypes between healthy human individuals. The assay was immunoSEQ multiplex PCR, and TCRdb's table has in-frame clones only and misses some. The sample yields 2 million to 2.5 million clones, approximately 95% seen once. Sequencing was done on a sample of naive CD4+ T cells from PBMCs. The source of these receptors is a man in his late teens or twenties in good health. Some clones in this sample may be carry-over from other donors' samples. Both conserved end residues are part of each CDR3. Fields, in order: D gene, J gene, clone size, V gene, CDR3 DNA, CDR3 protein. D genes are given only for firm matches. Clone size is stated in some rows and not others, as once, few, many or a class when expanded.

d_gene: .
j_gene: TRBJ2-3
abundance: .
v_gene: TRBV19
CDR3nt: TGTGCCAGTAGTATCGACCAGTCTTTCACAGATACGCAGTATTTT
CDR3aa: CASSIDQSFTDTQYF

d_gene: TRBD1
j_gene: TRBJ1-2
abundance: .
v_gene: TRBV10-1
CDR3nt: TGCGCCAGCGGGGGGGACAGGTCGCACTATGGCTACACCTTC
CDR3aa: CASGGDRSHYGYTF

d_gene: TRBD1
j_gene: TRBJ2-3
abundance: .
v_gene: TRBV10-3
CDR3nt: TGTGCCATCAGCAGACAGGGGGCAACAGATACGCAGTATTTT
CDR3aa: CAISRQGATDTQYF

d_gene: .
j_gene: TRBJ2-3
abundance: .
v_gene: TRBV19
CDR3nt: TGTGCCAGTAAAGGGGTAGCAGGTCGCACAGATACGCAGTATTTT
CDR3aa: CASKGVAGRTDTQYF

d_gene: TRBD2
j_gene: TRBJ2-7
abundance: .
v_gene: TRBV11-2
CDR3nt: TGTGCCAGCAGCTTTGGAATAGCGGGGCGAACCTACGAGCAGTACTTC
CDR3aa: CASSFGIAGRTYEQYF

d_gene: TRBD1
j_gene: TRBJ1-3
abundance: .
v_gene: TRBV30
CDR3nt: TGTGCCTGGAGCCCTTGGACAGGGAACACCATATATTTT
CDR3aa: CAWSPWTGNTIYF

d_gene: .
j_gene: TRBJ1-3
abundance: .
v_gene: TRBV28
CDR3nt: TGTGCCAGCAGTTATCCTGGAAACACCATATATTTT
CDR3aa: CASSYPGNTIYF

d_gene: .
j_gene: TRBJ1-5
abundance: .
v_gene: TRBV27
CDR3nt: TGTGCCAGCAGCCTAAGGGGAACTGGCAATCAGCCCCAGCATTTT
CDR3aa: CASSLRGTGNQPQHF

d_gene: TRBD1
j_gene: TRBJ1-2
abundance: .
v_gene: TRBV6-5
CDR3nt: TGTGCCAGCAGTTTCCTAGGGACAGAAGGCTACACCTTC
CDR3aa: CASSFLGTEGYTF

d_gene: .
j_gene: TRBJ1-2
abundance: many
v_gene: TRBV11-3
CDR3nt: TGTGCCAGCAGCTTAGAAGGACGGGGCTCTAACTATGGCTACACCTTC
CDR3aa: CASSLEGRGSNYGYTF

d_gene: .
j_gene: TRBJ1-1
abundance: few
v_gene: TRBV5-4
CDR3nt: TGTGCCAGCGTGCGGGCGGAGGATACTGAAGCTTTCTTT
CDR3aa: CASVRAEDTEAFF

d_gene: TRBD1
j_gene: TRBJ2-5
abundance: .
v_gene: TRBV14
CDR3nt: TGTGCCAGCAGCCTAGAGGACAGGCAAGAGACCCAGTACTTC
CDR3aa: CASSLEDRQETQYF

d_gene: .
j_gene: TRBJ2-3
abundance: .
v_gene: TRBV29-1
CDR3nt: TGCAGCGCTGGGGGGCGCCACACAGATACGCAGTATTTT
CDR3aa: CSAGGRHTDTQYF

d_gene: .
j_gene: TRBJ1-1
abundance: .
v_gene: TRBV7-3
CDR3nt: TGTGCCAGCAGCTTAAGTACAGGAGACACTGAAGCTTTCTTT
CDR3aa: CASSLSTGDTEAFF

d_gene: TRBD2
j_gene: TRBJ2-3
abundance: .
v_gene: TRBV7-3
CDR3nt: TGTGCCAGCAGCTTGGGGACTAGCGGGAAAAGAGGAGATACGCAGTATTTT
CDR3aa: CASSLGTSGKRGDTQYF

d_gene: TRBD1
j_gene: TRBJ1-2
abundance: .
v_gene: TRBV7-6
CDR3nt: TGTGCCAGCAGCTTAGACCCCGGTCGGGACAGATCTCGCCTCAACTATGGCTACACCTTC
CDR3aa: CASSLDPGRDRSRLNYGYTF

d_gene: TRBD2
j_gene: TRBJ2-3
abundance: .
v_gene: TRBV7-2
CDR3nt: TGTGCCAGCAGCTTAACTTACCCGACTAGCGCGTCCCAAGATACGCAGTATTTT
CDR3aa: CASSLTYPTSASQDTQYF

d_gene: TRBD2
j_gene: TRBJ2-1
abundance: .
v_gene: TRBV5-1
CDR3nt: TGCGCCAGCAGCTTCCTAGCGGGAGGAACCAATGAGCAGTTCTTC
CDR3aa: CASSFLAGGTNEQFF

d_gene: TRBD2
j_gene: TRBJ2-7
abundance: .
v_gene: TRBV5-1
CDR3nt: TGCGCCAGCAGCCTTGGACTAGCGGGAGGGGCCGAGCAGTACTTC
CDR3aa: CASSLGLAGGAEQYF

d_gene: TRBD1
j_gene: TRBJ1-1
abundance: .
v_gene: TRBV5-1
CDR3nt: TGCGCCAGCAGCTTGGCCGGTCAGGCCTTAACCTCGGGACAGGCTGAAGCTTTCTTT
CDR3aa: CASSLAGQALTSGQAEAFF

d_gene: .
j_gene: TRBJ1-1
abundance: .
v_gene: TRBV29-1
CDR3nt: TGCAGCGTTGTTCACAGGTTGAACACTGAAGCTTTCTTT
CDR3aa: CSVVHRLNTEAFF

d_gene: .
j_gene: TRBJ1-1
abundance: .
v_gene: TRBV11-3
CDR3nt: TGTGCCAGCAGCTTAGGGGGGGCCCGGGACACTGAAGCTTTCTTT
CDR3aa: CASSLGGARDTEAFF

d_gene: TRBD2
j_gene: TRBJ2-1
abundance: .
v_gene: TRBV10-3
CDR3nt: TGTGCCATCAGTGGCTGGACTAGCGGGAGCAATGAGCAGTTCTTC
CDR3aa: CAISGWTSGSNEQFF

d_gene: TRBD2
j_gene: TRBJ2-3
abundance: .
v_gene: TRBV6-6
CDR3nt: TGTGCCAGCACCCAACGGGGGGGCCCTAGCACAGATACGCAGTATTTT
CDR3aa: CASTQRGGPSTDTQYF

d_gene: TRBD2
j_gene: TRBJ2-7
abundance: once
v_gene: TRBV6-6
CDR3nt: TGTGCCAGCAGTCCCCTCGGGAGCGGGAGCTCCTACGAGCAGTACTTC
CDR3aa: CASSPLGSGSSYEQYF

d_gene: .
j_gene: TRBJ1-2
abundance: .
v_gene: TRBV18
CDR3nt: TGTGCCAGCTCACCACAGGGACAAACCTATGGCTACACCTTC
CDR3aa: CASSPQGQTYGYTF

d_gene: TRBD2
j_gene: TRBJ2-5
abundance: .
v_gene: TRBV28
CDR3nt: TGTGCCAGCAGTGGACAGACTAGCGGGAGCCAGACCCAGTACTTC
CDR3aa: CASSGQTSGSQTQYF

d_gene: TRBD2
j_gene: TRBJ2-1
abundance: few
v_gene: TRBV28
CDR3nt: TGTGCCAGCACCCGGGGGGGCGCCTACAATGAGCAGTTCTTC
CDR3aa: CASTRGGAYNEQFF

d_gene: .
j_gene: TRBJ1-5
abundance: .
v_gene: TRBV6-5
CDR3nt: TGTGCCAGCAGGGTCCGGGTAGGGAATCAGCCCCAGCATTTT
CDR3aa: CASRVRVGNQPQHF

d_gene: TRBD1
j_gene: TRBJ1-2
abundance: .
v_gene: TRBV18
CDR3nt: TGTGCCAGCTCACCGACCGGGACAGACTCCTATGGCTACACCTTC
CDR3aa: CASSPTGTDSYGYTF

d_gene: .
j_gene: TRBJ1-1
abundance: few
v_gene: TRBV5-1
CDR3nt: TGCGCCAGCAGCTTGGAGGTGGCAGGGTGGAACACTGAAGCTTTCTTT
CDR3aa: CASSLEVAGWNTEAFF

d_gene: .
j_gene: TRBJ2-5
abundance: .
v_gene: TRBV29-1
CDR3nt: TGCAGCGTCGCCCGACAGGTCCAAGAGACCCAGTACTTC
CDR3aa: CSVARQVQETQYF

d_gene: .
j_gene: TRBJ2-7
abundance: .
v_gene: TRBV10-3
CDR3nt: TGTGCCATCAGTGAGGAGGGGGGGCGAACCTACGAGCAGTACTTC
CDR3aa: CAISEEGGRTYEQYF

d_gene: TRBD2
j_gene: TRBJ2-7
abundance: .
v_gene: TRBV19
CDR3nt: TGTGCCAGTAGTCTACGGACTAGCGGGAGGGCCTCGGGGGAGCAGTACTTC
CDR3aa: CASSLRTSGRASGEQYF

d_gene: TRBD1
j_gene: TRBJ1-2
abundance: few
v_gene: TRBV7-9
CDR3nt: TGTGCCAGCAGCTATAGACAGGGCGGCTACACCTTC
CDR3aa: CASSYRQGGYTF

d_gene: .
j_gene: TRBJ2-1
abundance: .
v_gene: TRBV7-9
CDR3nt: TGTGCCAGCAGCTTTCAGGGGGAGGACTACAATGAGCAGTTCTTC
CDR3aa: CASSFQGEDYNEQFF

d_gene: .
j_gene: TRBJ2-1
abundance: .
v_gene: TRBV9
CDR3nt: TGTGCCAGCAGCGCCCGCGCCTACAATGAGCAGTTCTTC
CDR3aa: CASSARAYNEQFF

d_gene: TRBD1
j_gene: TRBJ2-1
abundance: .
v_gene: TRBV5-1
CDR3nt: TGCGCCAGCAGCCCACGGACAGGGTATGAGCAGTTCTTC
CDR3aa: CASSPRTGYEQFF

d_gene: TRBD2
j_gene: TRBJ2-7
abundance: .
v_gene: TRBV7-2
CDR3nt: TGTGCCAGCAGCCGAGCGGGAGGTCCCCTCTCCTACGAGCAGTACTTC
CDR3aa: CASSRAGGPLSYEQYF

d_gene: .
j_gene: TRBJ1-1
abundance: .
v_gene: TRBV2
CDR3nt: TGTGCCAGCAGTGTTGAAGGGAGGAACACTGAAGCTTTCTTT
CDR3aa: CASSVEGRNTEAFF

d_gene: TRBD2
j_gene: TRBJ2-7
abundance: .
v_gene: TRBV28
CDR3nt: TGTGCCAGCAGTCCCTTCCGGCTAGCGGGAGTGCTTGAGCAGTACTTC
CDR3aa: CASSPFRLAGVLEQYF

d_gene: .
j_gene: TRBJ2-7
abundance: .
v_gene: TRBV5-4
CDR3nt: TGTGCCAGCAGCTTGGCGAGGGGTACTTCCTACGAGCAGTACTTC
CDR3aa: CASSLARGTSYEQYF

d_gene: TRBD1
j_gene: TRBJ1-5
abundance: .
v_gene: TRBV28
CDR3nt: TGTGCCAGCAGCGTAACAGGGGGTATCAATCAGCCCCAGCATTTT
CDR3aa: CASSVTGGINQPQHF

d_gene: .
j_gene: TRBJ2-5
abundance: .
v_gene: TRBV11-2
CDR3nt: TGTGCCAGCAGCGTTACGACGGGGGCCTCCCAAGAGACCCAGTACTTC
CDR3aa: CASSVTTGASQETQYF

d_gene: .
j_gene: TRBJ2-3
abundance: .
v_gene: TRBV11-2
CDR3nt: TGTGCCAGCAGCTTAGGTCCGCGGTACACAGATACGCAGTATTTT
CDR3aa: CASSLGPRYTDTQYF

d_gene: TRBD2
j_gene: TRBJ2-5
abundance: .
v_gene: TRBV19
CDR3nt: TGTGCCAGTAGTATACAACTAGCGGGAGGAGGGGAAGAGACCCAGTACTTC
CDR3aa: CASSIQLAGGGEETQYF